This T cell receptor beta chain was captured in a study of cytomegalovirus exposure and HLA in healthy donors. Study-wide background: Genotyping of some 390 donors showed that about 79% belonged to the Caucasian-associated ancestry cluster.

Germline V gives CDR1 GTSNPN, CDR2 SVGIG (reference sequence). The junction had 1 base not matched to a gene; V was cut back by 5 bases and J by 0 bases. This CDR3 comprises 13 residues. 60 Vbeta and 13 Jbeta primers were used in PCR. Measured with immunoSEQ multiplex PCR; TCRdb has only the in-frame clones, and not every one. The table lists under 200,000 clones, 82% of them singletons, with approximately 1.5% in the top ten. The table lists this clone with a few counts. The receptor was isolated from a girl aged 5-17 years in good health and CMV-seropositive. The sequenced sample consisted of PBMCs. The chain employs TRBV30 and TRBJ1-1, with 9 bases aligning to TRBD1. This chain's CDR3 is CAWGTGMNTEAFF. The CDR3 DNA reads as TGTGCCTGGGGGACAGGGATGAACACTGAAGCTTTCTTT.